The 9 T cell receptor beta chains below come from one sample, sequenced in a study of blood T cell repertoires in COVID-19. Sequencing used immunoSEQ multiplex PCR; TCRdb keeps in-frame clones, though not all of them. This sample has some 150,000 clones; roughly 79% occur once, and the top ten carry approximately 8.4%. The sequenced sample was peripheral blood. The receptor set was obtained from a human donor with acute or convalescent COVID-19. The donor label of this sample is uncertain.

On this clone itself: Other DNA sequences in this specimen translate into the identical CDR3. This chain connects TRBV14 to TRBJ1-3, with D perhaps matching TRBD1 (6 bases). Trimming pared 1 base from V and 3 bases from J, leaving 13 bases between. The germline V gene has CDR1 SGHDN and CDR2 FVKESK. This CDR3 has 16 amino acids. As DNA, the CDR3 is TGTGCCAGCAGCCAAGGCCGGGGGGCAGGTGGAAACACCATATATTTT. As protein: CASSQGRGAGGNTIYF.

The CDR3 DNA follows: TGTGCCAGCAGTGAATCGGACAGTCTGTTTGTCTACACCTTC. Protein: CASSESDSLFVYTF. This chain joins TRBV6-1 and TRBJ1-2; D is possibly TRBD1 (6 bases). V dropped 2 bases and J dropped 10 bases, with 17 bases sitting between them. Germline CDR1 and CDR2: MNHNS and SASEGT. The CDR3 is 14 amino acids.

V gene TRBV19 combines with J gene TRBJ1-1; 7 nucleotides agree with TRBD1. Per germline, CDR1 LNHDA and CDR2 SQIVND (reference sequence). J gave up 5 bases and V 1 base, and 7 bases lay outside the gene matches. This CDR3 contains 15 residues. CDR3 bases: TGTGCCAGTAGTATAGTGGCCAGGGGGAAAACTGAAGCTTTCTTT. It encodes CASSIVARGKTEAFF.

The chain links TRBV7-9 to TRBJ1-6, with 9 bases lining up with TRBD1. Trimming at V came to 1 base and at J to 8 bases, leaving 6 bases not matched to a gene. In germline, CDR1 is SEHNR, CDR2 FQNEAQ (reference sequence). CDR3 length: 16 residues. CDR3 sequence (DNA): TGTGCCAGCAGCTTAGGGGGACAGGGTTTCCATTCACCCCTCCACTTT. Residues: CASSLGGQGFHSPLHF.

The chain's CDR3 is CASTHPGAGANVLTF. The CDR3 DNA sequence: TGTGCCAGCACCCACCCAGGGGCTGGGGCCAACGTCCTGACTTTC. The V and J genes are TRBV11-2 and TRBJ2-6; maybe TRBD1 (6 bases). Per germline, CDR1 SGHAT and CDR2 FQNNGV. Deletions cut 7 bases from V and 2 bases from J, with 12 bases between. The CDR3 contains 15 residues.

The chain carries TRBV19 and TRBJ2-2, with D tentatively TRBD1 (5 bases). The V end lost 6 bases, the J end lost 5 bases, and 10 bases lay between the germline ends. There are 13 residues in the CDR3. Per the germline V gene, CDR1 is LNHDA and CDR2 is SQIVND (reference sequence). CDR3 loop: CASRGQGTGELFF. In DNA form, the CDR3 reads TGTGCCAGTAGGGGGCAGGGAACCGGGGAGCTGTTTTTT.

V is TRBV10-2 and J is TRBJ1-5; no firm D call. The germline V gene has CDR1 WSHSY and CDR2 SAAADI. This CDR3 region has 14 residues. V lost 0 bases to trimming and J lost 4 bases, with 7 bases between them. CDR3 loop: CASSESSPNQPQHF. CDR3 sequence (DNA): TGCGCCAGCAGTGAGTCTTCCCCTAATCAGCCCCAGCATTTT.

The gene calls are TRBV2 and TRBJ1-2; D is undetermined. The V gene lost 0 bases and the J gene lost 4 bases, with 9 bases spanning the gap. Germline CDR1 and CDR2: SNHLY and FYNNEI. The CDR3 contains 14 residues. The CDR3, as DNA: TGTGCCAGCAGTGAAGCGATAAGAGGCTATGGCTACACCTTC. Protein sequence: CASSEAIRGYGYTF.

The chain carries TRBV24-1 and TRBJ1-1; D perhaps matches TRBD1 (5 bases). The germline V gene encodes CDR1 KGHDR and CDR2 SFDVKD. V was clipped by 5 bases and J by 4 bases, with 10 bases between them. This CDR3 region has 13 residues. CDR3 in amino acids: CATSAPGGTEAFF. In DNA form, the CDR3 reads TGTGCCACCAGTGCTCCGGGGGGCACTGAAGCTTTCTTT.